This T cell receptor beta chain comes out of a study of regulatory and conventional T cells in RAG deficiency. Measured with immunoSEQ multiplex PCR; TCRdb has only the in-frame clones, and not every one. The repertoire holds more than 40,000 clones, around 90% seen once, with approximately 0.51% in the top ten. V lost 1 base and J 5 bases, leaving 18 bases between the germline ends. The CDR3 consists of 17 residues. CDR1 is MNHEY, CDR2 SMNVEV, per germline (reference sequence). Genomic DNA came from blood conventional CD4+ T cells gated CD25-low CD127-high. In addition, the sample was reused for a study of regulatory T cells. Per that paper: Primers: 52 TRBV forward and 13 TRBJ reverse.

The TCR sequence derives from a human donor in good health. Specimen: CD4+ effector T cells sorted from blood. The chain combines TRBV27 with TRBJ2-1, with D hard to call. The CDR3 sequence: CASSLFRRTGVNNEQFF. CDR3 sequence (DNA): TGTGCCAGCAGTTTATTTCGGCGTACGGGCGTGAACAATGAGCAGTTCTTC.